A selection of T cell receptor beta chains follows, all from one sample in a study of T cell responses to AZD1222 COVID-19 vaccine. The repertoire was sequenced with immunoSEQ multiplex PCR; TCRdb's copy has only in-frame clones and lacks some. Among 40,000 to 50,000 clones listed, around 88% were seen once. The sample was peripheral blood, taken 28 days after the second AZD1222 dose. The receptors were gathered from an adult who received the AZD1222 COVID-19 vaccine. The CDR3 runs from the conserved cysteine through the conserved F or W. The D gene is left open where the match is weak. Clone size is given for some rows only: seen once, a few or many times, or a class if the clone is expanded.

d_call | j_call | v_call | clone_size | cdr3_length | cdr3_aa | cdr3_nt
TRBD1 | TRBJ2-7 | TRBV29-1 | NA | 12 | CSVVKQGDEQYF | TGCAGCGTTGTCAAACAGGGGGATGAGCAGTACTTC
NA | TRBJ1-5 | TRBV7-2 | NA | 13 | CASSLVIIQPQHF | TGTGCCAGCAGCTTAGTAATAATTCAGCCCCAGCATTTT
NA | TRBJ1-5 | TRBV7-2 | NA | 15 | CASSLVGEGNQPQHF | TGTGCCAGCAGCTTAGTGGGAGAGGGGAATCAGCCCCAGCATTTT
TRBD2 | TRBJ2-1 | TRBV5-1 | NA | 17 | CASSPASGGALDNEQFF | TGCGCCAGCAGCCCTGCTAGCGGGGGGGCCTTGGACAATGAGCAGTTCTTC
TRBD2 | TRBJ2-2 | TRBV5-1 | NA | 14 | CASRTSGRNGELFF | TGCGCCAGCAGAACTAGCGGGAGGAACGGGGAGCTGTTTTTT
TRBD1 | TRBJ1-1 | TRBV11-3 | NA | 15 | CASSQGQGANTEAFF | TGTGCCAGCAGTCAAGGACAGGGGGCGAACACTGAAGCTTTCTTT
TRBD2 | TRBJ2-1 | TRBV6-2/TRBV6-3 | NA | 15 | CASRPRGGGRNEQFF | TGTGCCAGCCGCCCTAGGGGCGGGGGTCGCAATGAGCAGTTCTTC
NA | TRBJ2-3 | TRBV5-1 | NA | 11 | CAVDRQDTQYF | TGCGCCGTTGACAGGCAAGATACGCAGTATTTT
NA | TRBJ2-2 | TRBV11-1 | once | 14 | CASSRTLQTGELFF | TGTGCCAGCAGCAGGACACTTCAAACCGGGGAGCTGTTTTTT
TRBD2 | TRBJ2-7 | TRBV30 | NA | 15 | CAWTSGRFASYEQYF | TGTGCCTGGACTAGCGGGAGATTCGCGTCCTACGAGCAGTACTTC
TRBD2 | TRBJ2-7 | TRBV28 | NA | 13 | CASRTSSLYEQYF | TGTGCCAGCAGGACTAGCTCTCTCTACGAGCAGTACTTC
NA | TRBJ1-2 | TRBV10-3 | NA | 12 | CAISEGEYGYTF | TGTGCCATCAGTGAGGGGGAATATGGCTACACCTTC
NA | TRBJ2-6 | TRBV11-3 | NA | 15 | CASSSDVPGANVLTF | TGTGCCAGCAGCTCAGACGTACCTGGGGCCAACGTCCTGACTTTC
NA | TRBJ2-3 | TRBV6-5 | NA | 15 | CASSYWGISTDTQYF | TGTGCCAGCAGTTACTGGGGCATCAGCACAGATACGCAGTATTTT
TRBD2 | TRBJ2-1 | TRBV7-3 | NA | 15 | CASSLAGGPWNEQFF | TGTGCCAGCAGCTTAGCGGGAGGGCCTTGGAATGAGCAGTTCTTC
NA | TRBJ2-1 | TRBV19 | NA | 15 | CASSLTPGSYNEQFF | TGTGCCAGTAGTTTGACACCTGGGTCTTACAATGAGCAGTTCTTC
NA | TRBJ2-3 | TRBV21-1 | NA | 17 | CASSKPPRGPSTDTQYF | TGTGCCAGCAGCAAACCCCCCCGGGGACCTAGCACAGATACGCAGTATTTT
TRBD1 | TRBJ2-7 | TRBV9 | NA | 15 | CASSPSVGGVYEQYF | TGTGCCAGCAGCCCGTCGGTAGGGGGCGTTTACGAGCAGTACTTC
NA | TRBJ1-1 | TRBV27 | NA | 13 | CASSFKVNTEAFF | TGTGCCAGCAGTTTCAAAGTGAACACTGAAGCTTTCTTT
TRBD2 | TRBJ2-3 | TRBV29-1 | NA | 13 | CSVGEGRTDTQYF | TGCAGCGTTGGGGAGGGGAGGACAGATACGCAGTATTTT
TRBD1 | TRBJ1-5 | TRBV2 | NA | 16 | CASVPGQPYSNQPQHF | TGTGCCAGCGTCCCGGGACAGCCGTATAGCAATCAGCCCCAGCATTTT
TRBD1 | TRBJ1-2 | TRBV5-1 | NA | 14 | CASSPGTEGYGYTF | TGCGCCAGCAGTCCCGGGACAGAGGGCTATGGCTACACCTTC
NA | TRBJ1-3 | TRBV5-6 | once | 14 | CASSPTRYSRLLYF | TGTGCCAGCAGCCCAACCCGTTACAGTCGCCTTCTATATTTT
NA | TRBJ1-1 | TRBV10-3 | NA | 13 | CAISPLENTEAFF | TGTGCCATCAGTCCCCTCGAGAACACTGAAGCTTTCTTT
NA | TRBJ1-3 | TRBV10-3 | NA | 14 | CAHQGREGGNTIYF | TGTGCCCACCAGGGCAGGGAAGGAGGTAACACCATATATTTT
TRBD2 | TRBJ2-2 | TRBV6-2/TRBV6-3 | NA | 15 | CASSFASGRTGELFF | TGTGCCAGCAGTTTCGCTAGCGGGAGGACCGGGGAGCTGTTTTTT
NA | TRBJ1-4 | TRBV19 | NA | 14 | CASMEKGPVEKLFF | TGTGCCAGTATGGAGAAAGGACCTGTCGAAAAACTGTTTTTT
NA | TRBJ2-2 | TRBV5-1 | NA | 14 | CASKVRTNTGELFF | TGCGCCAGCAAGGTACGGACGAACACCGGGGAGCTGTTTTTT
NA | TRBJ1-2 | TRBV6-1 | NA | 14 | CASSESGRMGGYTF | TGTGCCAGCAGTGAATCGGGCAGGATGGGGGGCTACACCTTC
NA | TRBJ2-5 | TRBV21-1 | NA | 18 | CASSRNFRQGTSEETQYF | TGTGCCAGCAGCAGAAATTTCAGACAGGGTACCTCCGAGGAGACCCAGTACTTC
NA | TRBJ2-5 | TRBV19 | NA | 12 | CASSMGAETQYF | TGTGCCAGTAGTATGGGGGCAGAGACCCAGTACTTC
NA | TRBJ1-2 | TRBV6-4 | NA | 13 | CARAQDNNYGYTF | TGTGCCCGAGCCCAGGACAATAACTATGGCTACACCTTC
NA | TRBJ1-4 | TRBV19 | NA | 13 | CASVGAINEKLFF | TGTGCCAGCGTAGGAGCTATTAATGAAAAACTGTTTTTT
NA | TRBJ1-3 | TRBV19 | NA | 14 | CATGGGPSGNTIYF | TGTGCAACTGGCGGGGGCCCATCTGGAAACACCATATATTTT
TRBD1 | TRBJ2-7 | TRBV12-5 | NA | 14 | CASGHRDRDYEQYF | TGTGCTAGTGGCCACCGGGACAGGGACTACGAGCAGTACTTC
NA | TRBJ1-4 | TRBV28 | once | 15 | CASSSRAATNEKLFF | TGTGCCAGCAGTTCCCGGGCTGCAACTAATGAAAAACTGTTTTTT
NA | TRBJ2-2 | TRBV9 | NA | 16 | CASSPPFGGGTGELFF | TGTGCCAGCAGCCCACCTTTCGGCGGTGGCACCGGGGAGCTGTTTTTT
TRBD2 | TRBJ2-5 | TRBV7-2 | NA | 15 | CASSWRTSVRETQYF | TGTGCCAGCAGCTGGAGGACTAGCGTTAGAGAGACCCAGTACTTC